Sequencing of this T cell receptor (beta chain) was carried out in a study of shared clonotypes between healthy human individuals. Method: immunoSEQ multiplex PCR; TCRdb's copy keeps in-frame clones and lacks some. The table has millions of clones, approximately 92% seen once. This CDR3 region has 14 residues. Germline V gives CDR1 MGHDK, CDR2 SYGVNS. V dropped 1 base and J dropped 5 bases, with 11 bases sitting between them. This chain uses TRBV25-1 with TRBJ1-2, with D hard to call. The sample comprised naive CD4+ T cells sorted from blood. The sample's subset: CD45RA+ positively selected. The origin of this receptor is a man between 18 and 35 years old in good health. Here the CDR3 DNA reads TGTGCCAGCAGTGAATTGGGTGGTCTATATGGCTACACCTTC. This encodes CASSELGGLYGYTF.